This record concerns one T cell receptor (beta chain) sequence. V was clipped by 5 bases and J by 3 bases; unmatched bases: 7. Germline CDR1 is SEHNR and CDR2 is FQNEAQ (reference sequence). This CDR3 spans 15 amino acids. This PCR relied on a set of 60 Vbeta primers and 13 Jbeta primers. Data came from immunoSEQ multiplex PCR; TCRdb stores just in-frame clones and leaves some out. The table shows about 220,000 clones, with roughly 83% occurring only once. These data belong to a study of cytomegalovirus exposure and HLA in healthy donors. Study overall: The Caucasian-associated ancestry cluster held 65% to 90% of around 380 genotyped donors.

Sequences were obtained from PBMCs. The receptor comes from a boy aged 2 to 9 in good health and CMV-seronegative. V is TRBV7-9 and J is TRBJ2-1; TRBD2 aligns across 7 bases. CDR3 coding DNA: TGTGCCAGCAGCCGCTCTGGCGGGGGCTACAATGAGCAGTTCTTC. The encoded protein is CASSRSGGGYNEQFF.